The next 23 T cell receptor beta chains were all read from a single sample in a study of TIL therapy for anti-PD-1-resistant metastatic lung cancer. Documented time point: pre-treatment sample, taken before nivolumab and TIL therapy. Pleural nodules or supraclavicular lymph nodes made up most of the excised metastases sampled. This was the immunoSEQ v3 assay. Assay used: immunoSEQ multiplex PCR; TCRdb lists only in-frame clones, some missing. The table records more than 90,000 clones, 65% of them present only once. Here the sequenced sample was tumor tissue, taken at baseline. The receptors were sampled from a person aged 30 to 80 with non-small cell lung cancer.

This clone has a handful of counts. The V and J genes are TRBV7-9 and TRBJ2-2, with D hard to call. Germline lookup yields CDR1 SEHNR and CDR2 FQNEAQ (reference sequence). Deletions cut 2 bases from V and 0 bases from J, with 4 bases between. This CDR3 region has 14 residues. This chain's CDR3 is CASSLIPNTGELFF. The CDR3 DNA is TGTGCCAGCAGCTTAATCCCGAACACCGGGGAGCTGTTTTTT. The full variable domain, completed using reference TRBV7-9 and TRBJ2-2, is DTGVSQNPRHKITKRGQNVTFRCDPISEHNRLYWYRQTLGQGPEFLTYFQNEAQLEKSRLLSDRFSAERPKGSFSTLEIQRTEQGDSAMYLCASSLIPNTGELFFGEGSRLTVL.

The rearrangement links TRBV29-1 to TRBJ2-7, with 10 positions matching TRBD1. J was trimmed by 4 bases and V by 1 base; bases with no gene match: 4. The CDR3 is 14 amino acids. Germline lookup yields CDR1 SQVTM and CDR2 ANQGSEA. The chain's CDR3 is CSVEARDRGYEQYF. The CDR3, as DNA: TGCAGCGTTGAAGCCCGGGACAGGGGTTACGAGCAGTACTTC.

The chain joins TRBV7-6 to TRBJ1-4; D remains unclear. Germline V gene sequence: CDR1 SGHVS, CDR2 FNYEAQ. The CDR3 extends over 14 amino acids. V was pared by 0 bases and J by 7 bases, with 9 bases between. CDR3 protein: CASSLAIKGEKLFF. Written as DNA, the CDR3 is TGTGCCAGCAGCTTAGCCATAAAGGGTGAAAAACTGTTTTTT.

The V call is TRBV18, the J call TRBJ2-3, with D unresolved. Trimming removed 6 bases from V and 4 bases from J, with 20 bases in between. Germline CDR1 KGHSH, CDR2 LQKENI. CDR3 length: 16 amino acids. The CDR3 here is CASSPRVALSSDTQYF. The CDR3 DNA reads as TGTGCCAGCTCCCCCCGTGTGGCACTTTCCTCAGATACGCAGTATTTT.

V is TRBV5-1 and J is TRBJ2-5; tentatively, D is TRBD1 or TRBD2 (5 bases each). This CDR3 spans 13 amino acids. The V end lost 7 bases, the J end lost 5 bases, and 15 bases lay between the germline ends. Germline values: CDR1 SGHRS, CDR2 YFSETQ. For the CDR3, the DNA is TGCGCCAGCGGGTTAACCGGGGCGGAGACCCAGTACTTC. It specifies CASGLTGAETQYF. The variable domain in full, with the rest retrieved from reference TRBV5-1 and TRBJ2-5, is KAGVTQTPRYLIKTRGQQVTLSCSPISGHRSVSWYQQTPGQGLQFLFEYFSETQRNKGNFPGRFSGRQFSNSRSEMNVSTLELGDSALYLCASGLTGAETQYFGPGTRLLVL.

The J gene is TRBJ2-5, the V gene TRBV5-1; TRBD1 might be the D (5 bases). CDR3 length: 16 residues. Trimming removed 0 bases at V and 2 bases at J, with 14 bases between. Germline lookup yields CDR1 SGHRS and CDR2 YFSETQ. The CDR3 sequence is CASSLVVTAGQETQYF. The CDR3 nucleotides read TGCGCCAGCAGCTTGGTTGTGACAGCAGGGCAAGAGACCCAGTACTTC.

The chain links TRBV11-1 to TRBJ2-1; 7 bases are shared with TRBD2. CDR3 size: 16 residues. Per germline, CDR1 SGHAT and CDR2 FQDESV (reference sequence). V dropped 2 bases and J dropped 2; count of bases not matched to a gene: 6. The CDR3 reads CASSLTGLVAYNEQFF. The CDR3 DNA sequence: TGTGCCAGCAGCTTAACCGGACTAGTCGCCTACAATGAGCAGTTCTTC.

The rearrangement joins TRBV10-3 to TRBJ2-6; a weak D match, TRBD1 (5 bases). The CDR3 is 13 residues long. CDR1 is ENHRY and CDR2 is SYGVKD in the germline V gene. V lost 10 bases, J lost 0 bases, and 7 bases lay in between. The DNA for the CDR3 is TGTGCCACCCAGGGCTCTGGGGCCAACGTCCTGACTTTC. It specifies CATQGSGANVLTF.

This clone was seen only a few times. The J gene is TRBJ2-7, the V gene TRBV15, with D perhaps matching TRBD1 or TRBD2 (5 bases each). CDR3 size: 14 residues. Trimming cost V 2 bases and J 4 bases, with 12 bases left between them. Germline V gene data show CDR1 as LNHNV and CDR2 as YYDKDF (reference sequence). DNA for the CDR3: TGTGCCACCAGCAGAACCGGGGCACTTTACGAGCAGTACTTC. It is translated as CATSRTGALYEQYF.

This clone was observed a handful of times. The rearrangement uses TRBV7-2 and TRBJ2-2; D is uncertain. CDR3 length equals 15 residues. V lost 1 base, J lost 0 bases, and 6 bases lay in between. In germline, CDR1 is SGHTA, CDR2 FQGNSA. CDR3 loop: CASSLVVANTGELFF. The CDR3 nucleotides read TGTGCCAGCAGCTTAGTAGTCGCGAACACCGGGGAGCTGTTTTTT.

As regards this clone: At one boundary the junction diverges from the germline segment, which might be a read error. The V gene is TRBV5-1, the J gene TRBJ2-5; D not certain. In germline, CDR1 is SGHRS, CDR2 YFSETQ. CDR3 length equals 11 residues. CDR3 region: CASRLGETQYF. CDR3 in DNA: TGCGCCAGCAGGTTGGGGGAGACCCAGTACTTC.

This clone has a handful of counts. The V call is TRBV7-2, the J call TRBJ1-1; TRBD1 matches at 7 bases. The CDR3 consists of 14 residues. V shed 6 bases, J shed 4 bases, and the junction held 8 bases outside the gene matches. Germline lookup yields CDR1 SGHTA and CDR2 FQGNSA. The CDR3 reads CASSLTGMSTEAFF. CDR3 sequence (DNA): TGTGCCAGCAGTTTGACAGGGATGAGCACTGAAGCTTTCTTT.

This clone has a handful of counts. The chain is built from TRBV28 and TRBJ2-7, with D tentatively TRBD1 or TRBD2 (5 bases each). Trimming cost V 8 bases and J 3 bases, with 14 bases left between them. CDR1 and CDR2 (germline): MDHEN, SYDVKM. The CDR3 contains 13 residues. The CDR3 region has the DNA TGTGCCAGCGAAAGTGAGGGGAACTACGAGCAGTACTTC. This sequence encodes CASESEGNYEQYF.

This chain connects TRBV2 to TRBJ1-2, with D unresolved. The germline V and J ends were trimmed by 0 bases and 4 bases, with 9 bases remaining between them. Per the germline V gene, CDR1 is SNHLY and CDR2 is FYNNEI. The CDR3 sequence is 14 residues long. In nucleotides, the CDR3 is TGTGCCAGCAGTGAAGCGAGGGTTGTCTATGGCTACACCTTC. Translating gives CASSEARVVYGYTF.

The chain employs TRBV11-2 and TRBJ2-1; D ambiguous. CDR3 length: 15 residues. V gave up 3 bases and J gave up 10 bases, with 19 bases separating them. The germline V gene has CDR1 SGHAT and CDR2 FQNNGV. In DNA, the CDR3 is TGTGCCAGCAGCTTCCTCCCACCCCCTCAAGGAGAGCAGTTCTTC. It codes for CASSFLPPPQGEQFF.

The chain employs TRBV29-1 and TRBJ1-1; no reliable D call. Germline V gene data show CDR1 as SQVTM and CDR2 as ANQGSEA. CDR3 size: 13 residues. Trimming left V 4 bases short and J 1 base short, with 10 bases between. The CDR3 DNA reads TGCAGCGTTGGCAGGCAGTCGAACACTGAAGCTTTCTTT. Translation: CSVGRQSNTEAFF.

The chain uses TRBV28 and TRBJ2-5; the match to TRBD2 covers 8 bases. V lost 3 bases to trimming and J lost 3 bases; unmatched junction nucleotides: 3. Germline V gives CDR1 MDHEN, CDR2 SYDVKM. The CDR3 totals 14 residues. CDR3 sequence: CASSFSGVKETQYF. CDR3 bases: TGTGCCAGCAGTTTTAGCGGGGTGAAAGAGACCCAGTACTTC.

The rearrangement links TRBV11-2 to TRBJ1-1, with D possibly TRBD1 on 6 matching bases. Germline CDR1 is SGHAT and CDR2 is FQNNGV. The CDR3 covers 14 residues. Trimming pared 1 base from V and 9 bases from J, leaving 15 bases between. The chain's CDR3 is CASSLVPGTPKAFF. Here the CDR3 DNA reads TGTGCCAGCAGCTTAGTCCCTGGGACACCTAAAGCTTTCTTT.

The genes are TRBV7-9 and TRBJ1-2, with D unresolved. Germline loops: CDR1 SEHNR, CDR2 FQNEAQ (reference sequence). CDR3 length: 13 amino acids. Trimming took off 1 base at V and 8 bases at J, with 11 bases between the two ends. CDR3 DNA sequence: TGTGCCAGCAGCTTAGTATTTGCGGAGGGCTACACCTTC. It encodes CASSLVFAEGYTF.

The genes are TRBV7-9 and TRBJ1-3, with TRBD1 matching over 7 bases. The CDR3 runs 17 residues. V dropped 4 bases and J dropped 0; count of bases not matched to a gene: 9. Germline loops: CDR1 SEHNR, CDR2 FQNEAQ (reference sequence). CDR3 region: CASSSLMTGTSGNTIYF. Here the CDR3 DNA reads TGTGCCAGCAGCTCCCTTATGACAGGGACCTCTGGAAACACCATATATTTT.

The chain joins TRBV7-2 to TRBJ2-1; 10 bases map to TRBD2. V shed 5 bases, J shed 5 bases, and the junction held 6 bases outside the gene matches. This CDR3 is 15 amino acids long. The V gene's germline CDR1 is SGHTA and CDR2 FQGNSA. The CDR3 sequence is CASSPRTSGNNEQFF. Here the CDR3 DNA reads TGTGCCAGCAGCCCCCGGACTAGCGGTAACAATGAGCAGTTCTTC.

This clone was detected a few times. The gene calls are TRBV7-2 and TRBJ1-4; tentative D call: TRBD1 (5 bases). The CDR3 loop spans 13 amino acids. The V end lost 4 bases, the J end lost 8 bases, and 11 bases lay between the germline ends. Germline lookup yields CDR1 SGHTA and CDR2 FQGNSA. The CDR3 nucleotides read TGTGCCAGCAGCTCCCGACAGAGGGAAAAACTGTTTTTT. It specifies CASSSRQREKLFF.

The V gene is TRBV4-3, the J gene TRBJ2-1; 8 bases agree with TRBD2. The length of the CDR3 is 17 residues. Looked up from germline, CDR1 is LGHNA and CDR2 is YSLEER. Trimming removed 1 base from V and 0 bases from J; junction bases left unmatched: 5. The CDR3 here is CASSQVAGGVSYNEQFF. The CDR3 DNA is TGCGCCAGCAGCCAAGTGGCCGGGGGGGTCTCCTACAATGAGCAGTTCTTC.